This T cell receptor (beta chain) came from a study of control samples from healthy donors and cancer patients. The CDR3 spans 15 residues. Deletions cut 1 base from V and 4 bases from J, with 12 bases between. Per germline, CDR1 SGHKS and CDR2 YYEKEE (reference sequence). Sequencing used immunoSEQ multiplex PCR; TCRdb keeps in-frame clones, though not all of them. The table lists under 50,000 clones, about 90% of them singletons. The source material was PBMCs. This chain joins TRBV5-5 and TRBJ1-5; no firm D call. The origin of this receptor is a woman between 55 and 75 years old with lung cancer. In DNA form, the CDR3 reads TGTGCCAGCAGCTTGTCGAGAGGTTTAAATCAGCCCCAGCATTTT. It yields the protein CASSLSRGLNQPQHF.